This T cell receptor beta chain came from a study of post-analysis software for immune sequencing data. Study background: Courses of disease covered relapsing-remitting, secondary progressive and progressive-relapsing multiple sclerosis. General study findings and limits: Compared with controls, patients had more of five TRBV segments, including TRBV5-6, TRBV5-1 and TRBV20-1. Normalized Chao1 diversity in multiple sclerosis patients fell significantly below that of controls. Strong co-clustering by F measure was evident for samples that had been prepared in the same batch.

Tagging with unique molecular identifiers was a feature of the TCR beta cDNA libraries. cDNA molecules numbering 400,000 to 550,000 came from roughly 1 to 10 million T cells. TCRdb re-called the PCR reads with MiXCR, one entry per CDR3 protein. The repertoire includes under 900,000 distinct CDR3 sequences, roughly half of them detected once, and 4% to 5.5% sits in the top ten. Deletions cut 1 base from V and 2 bases from J, with 12 bases between. The CDR3 has 15 residues. The germline V gene has CDR1 SGHRS and CDR2 YFSETQ. On this clonotype itself: What it binds is not known.

The sample taken for sequencing was blood. The chain employs TRBV5-1 and TRBJ1-2; TRBD1 is a possible D gene (6 bases). The TCR comes from a girl aged 10 to 17 with multiple sclerosis. The CDR3 nucleotides are TGCGCCAGCAGCTTGTTTGGCAGGGGAAACTATGGCTACACCTTC. Its protein product is CASSLFGRGNYGYTF.